This TCR beta chain was sequenced for a study of Tregs in tolerant kidney transplant recipients. Study-wide points: Activated donor B cell expansion appeared to reveal the most relevant donor-specific TCRbeta repertoire. Validation in larger populations is needed because few patients were studied.

For this clone: Its antigen is undetermined.

The table came from immunoSEQ multiplex PCR; TCRdb's copy has only in-frame clones and leaves some out. The profile shows 200,000 to 300,000 clones, about 80% of them singletons. The CDR3 contains 14 residues. The V gene end was trimmed by 4 bases and the J gene end by 1 base; junction bases not matched to a gene: 4. In germline, CDR1 is SEHNR, CDR2 FQNEAQ (reference sequence). The chain combines TRBV7-9 with TRBJ2-7; 7 bases align to TRBD1. Sequenced material: CD4+ T cells from blood. This TCR was sampled from a human donor in good health. CDR3 DNA sequence: TGTGCCAGCAGCTACCCGGGACAGTCCTACGAGCAGTACTTC. Translation: CASSYPGQSYEQYF.